These T cell receptor beta chains were read from a single sample in a study of beta chain features in type 1 diabetes. Clones were read by immunoSEQ multiplex PCR, and TCRdb kept only the in-frame ones, dropping some. The table lists about 360,000 clones, approximately 12% of them singletons. What was sequenced was naive CD4+ T cells from blood. The source of these receptors is a woman between 18 and 30 years old with type 1 diabetes. Each CDR3 is given with its conserved first and last residue. A D gene is named only where the DNA matches it firmly. A row's size may be missing; if present it is once, few, many or a size class.

J | size | D | V | CDR3 | DNA
TRBJ1-2 | few | . | TRBV28 | CASSSVYGYTF | TGTGCCAGCAGTTCCGTCTATGGCTACACCTTC
TRBJ2-7 | . | . | TRBV21-1 | CASSPVGLAGAYEQYF | TGTGCCAGCAGCCCCGTGGGTCTAGCGGGAGCCTACGAGCAGTACTTC
TRBJ2-5 | . | . | TRBV7-2 | CASSLVRGTQYF | TGTGCCAGCAGCTTAGTCCGCGGGACCCAGTACTTC
TRBJ1-1 | few | . | TRBV13 | CASSFRVTEAFF | TGTGCCAGCAGCTTCAGGGTCACTGAAGCTTTCTTT
TRBJ2-3 | few | TRBD2 | TRBV14 | CASSLLAGEGEDTQYF | TGTGCCAGCAGCCTACTAGCGGGAGAAGGAGAAGATACGCAGTATTTT
TRBJ2-5 | few | TRBD2 | TRBV18 | CASSAGVEETQYF | TGTGCCAGCTCAGCGGGGGTGGAAGAGACCCAGTACTTC
TRBJ1-2 | few | . | TRBV7-2 | CASSNTQGPYGYTF | TGTGCCAGCAGCAATACCCAGGGTCCCTATGGCTACACCTTC
TRBJ2-1 | . | . | TRBV5-1 | CASRRLEETYNEQFF | TGCGCCAGCAGGAGACTAGAAGAGACCTACAATGAGCAGTTCTTC
TRBJ1-5 | . | . | TRBV5-6 | CASSLQGNGNQPQHF | TGTGCCAGCAGCTTGCAGGGGAATGGCAATCAGCCCCAGCATTTT
TRBJ1-2 | few | . | TRBV11-2 | CASSPQGTNYGYTF | TGTGCCAGCAGCCCCCAGGGGACGAACTATGGCTACACCTTC
TRBJ1-1 | few | . | TRBV7-8 | CASRMGGGTEAFF | TGTGCCAGCAGGATGGGGGGTGGCACTGAAGCTTTCTTT
TRBJ1-2 | . | TRBD1 | TRBV27 | CASSTTGPDGYTF | TGTGCCAGCAGTACGACAGGGCCGGATGGCTACACCTTC
TRBJ2-7 | few | . | TRBV30 | CAFSGAYEQYF | TGTGCCTTCTCGGGAGCCTACGAGCAGTACTTC
TRBJ2-1 | few | TRBD2 | TRBV4-2 | CASSHGLAGVVGEQFF | TGTGCCAGCAGCCACGGACTAGCGGGAGTCGTCGGTGAGCAGTTCTTC
TRBJ2-1 | . | TRBD2 | TRBV5-4 | CASSLAGWGGVNEQFF | TGTGCCAGCAGCTTGGCCGGGTGGGGAGGGGTCAATGAGCAGTTCTTC
TRBJ2-1 | few | . | TRBV27 | CASVPVSNRYNEQFF | TGTGCCAGCGTACCCGTCTCGAACAGATACAATGAGCAGTTCTTC
TRBJ2-1 | . | . | TRBV2 | CASSIRLGTHNEQFF | TGTGCCAGCAGTATCCGGTTGGGCACACACAATGAGCAGTTCTTC
TRBJ2-5 | few | . | TRBV15 | CATSRDIGAGPTKTQYF | TGTGCCACCAGCAGAGATATAGGGGCGGGACCCACGAAGACCCAGTACTTC
TRBJ2-1 | few | . | TRBV5-4 | CASSLAGPSYNEQFF | TGTGCCAGCAGCTTGGCAGGTCCCTCCTACAATGAGCAGTTCTTC
TRBJ2-7 | few | TRBD2 | TRBV7-2 | CASSLRGREVWSSYEQYF | TGTGCCAGCAGCTTAAGAGGGCGGGAGGTCTGGAGCTCCTACGAGCAGTACTTC
TRBJ1-2 | . | TRBD1 | TRBV29-1 | CSGVPYPGQGSGYTF | TGCAGCGGCGTACCTTATCCGGGACAGGGATCCGGCTACACCTTC
TRBJ2-5 | . | TRBD2 | TRBV5-1 | CASSLALAGQETQYF | TGCGCCAGCAGCTTAGCCTTAGCGGGGCAAGAGACCCAGTACTTC
TRBJ1-4 | few | . | TRBV2 | CASGVSPTNEKLFF | TGTGCCAGCGGTGTAAGCCCAACTAATGAAAAACTGTTTTTT
TRBJ1-1 | . | TRBD1 | TRBV30 | CAWASGQEAFF | TGTGCCTGGGCCTCGGGACAGGAAGCTTTCTTT
TRBJ1-1 | few | . | TRBV2 | CASSEGPGTEAFF | TGTGCCAGCAGTGAGGGGCCGGGCACTGAAGCTTTCTTT
TRBJ2-7 | few | . | TRBV29-1 | CSVDRTGNEQYF | TGCAGCGTTGATAGAACAGGGAACGAGCAGTACTTC
TRBJ2-2 | . | TRBD2 | TRBV7-3 | CASSLTLTGGQVGELFF | TGTGCCAGCAGCTTAACGTTGACGGGAGGGCAAGTCGGGGAGCTGTTTTTT
TRBJ1-5 | few | TRBD1 | TRBV5-6 | CASSADRANQPQHF | TGTGCCAGCAGCGCGGACAGGGCCAATCAGCCCCAGCATTTT
TRBJ2-7 | . | TRBD1 | TRBV28 | CATRTGTGYEQYF | TGTGCCACCCGGACCGGGACAGGCTACGAGCAGTACTTC
TRBJ2-1 | . | . | TRBV29-1 | CSVGWGGLSDEQFF | TGCAGCGTTGGTTGGGGGGGCCTTTCCGATGAGCAGTTCTTC
TRBJ1-2 | . | . | TRBV2 | CASSTGPLYGYTF | TGTGCCAGCTCGACAGGTCCTTTGTATGGCTACACCTTC
TRBJ2-3 | . | . | TRBV7-2 | CASSLKVARELTDTQYF | TGTGCCAGCAGCTTAAAAGTAGCCAGGGAACTCACAGATACGCAGTATTTT
TRBJ2-3 | few | TRBD2 | TRBV7-2 | CASSFLAGTDTQYF | TGTGCCAGCAGCTTCCTAGCGGGCACAGATACGCAGTATTTT
TRBJ2-3 | . | TRBD2 | TRBV6-1 | CASRRLAGTDTQYF | TGTGCCAGCAGAAGACTAGCGGGGACAGATACGCAGTATTTT
TRBJ2-7 | few | . | TRBV2 | CASSAQTSSYEQYF | TGTGCCAGCAGTGCACAGACCAGCTCCTACGAGCAGTACTTC
TRBJ1-6 | . | . | TRBV5-1 | CASSSPGGNSPLHF | TGCGCCAGCAGCTCCCCGGGGGGCAATTCACCCCTCCACTTT
TRBJ2-7 | . | . | TRBV5-6 | CASSLNPGEQYF | TGTGCCAGCAGCTTAAACCCGGGGGAGCAGTACTTC
TRBJ1-1 | few | . | TRBV18 | CASSPQPGTEAFF | TGTGCCAGCTCACCGCAACCAGGAACTGAAGCTTTCTTT
TRBJ2-5 | . | . | TRBV5-1 | CASSWGVSDGTQYF | TGCGCCAGCAGCTGGGGCGTATCGGACGGGACCCAGTACTTC
TRBJ2-3 | . | . | TRBV25-1 | CASSELLGDTQYF | TGTGCCAGCAGTGAATTGCTTGGCGATACGCAGTATTTT
TRBJ2-4 | . | . | TRBV15 | CATSRAGQGKAKNIQYF | TGTGCCACCAGCAGAGCGGGGCAGGGGAAAGCCAAAAACATTCAGTACTTC
TRBJ1-2 | . | . | TRBV20-1 | CIAAGDYGYTF | TGCATCGCCGCAGGGGACTATGGCTACACCTTC
TRBJ2-3 | few | TRBD2 | TRBV4-3 | CASSQDRSGRGTDTQYF | TGCGCCAGCAGCCAAGATCGGTCGGGGAGGGGAACAGATACGCAGTATTTT
TRBJ2-7 | . | TRBD1 | TRBV6-6 | CASSYRQGGSYEQYF | TGTGCCAGCAGCTACCGACAGGGGGGCTCCTACGAGCAGTACTTC
TRBJ1-2 | . | TRBD1 | TRBV5-1 | CASSDAGQGLGYTF | TGCGCCAGCAGCGACGCGGGACAGGGGTTGGGCTACACCTTC
TRBJ2-6 | . | . | TRBV30 | CAWSVLRGANVLTF | TGTGCCTGGAGTGTCCTACGTGGGGCCAACGTCCTGACTTTC
TRBJ2-1 | few | TRBD1 | TRBV5-6 | CASSSGGTGDYNEQFF | TGTGCCAGCAGCTCTGGAGGGACAGGGGACTACAATGAGCAGTTCTTC